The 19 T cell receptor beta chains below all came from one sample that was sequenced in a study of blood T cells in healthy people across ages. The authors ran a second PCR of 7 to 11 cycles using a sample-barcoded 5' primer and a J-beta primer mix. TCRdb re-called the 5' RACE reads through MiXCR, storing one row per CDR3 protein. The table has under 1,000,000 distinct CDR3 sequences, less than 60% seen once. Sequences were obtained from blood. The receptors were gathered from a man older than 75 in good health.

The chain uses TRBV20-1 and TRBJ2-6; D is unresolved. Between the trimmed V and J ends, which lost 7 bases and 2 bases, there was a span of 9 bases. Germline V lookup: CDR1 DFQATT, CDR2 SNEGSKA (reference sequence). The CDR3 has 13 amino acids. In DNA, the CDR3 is TGCAGTGTGGCTTTCCCTGGGGCCAACGTCCTGACTTTC. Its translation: CSVAFPGANVLTF.

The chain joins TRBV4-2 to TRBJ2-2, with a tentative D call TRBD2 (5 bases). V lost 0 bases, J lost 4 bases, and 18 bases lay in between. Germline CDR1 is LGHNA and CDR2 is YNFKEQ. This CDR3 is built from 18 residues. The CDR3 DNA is TGTGCCAGCAGCCAAGAATCTTCAGCGGAGGCTACCACCGGGGAGCTGTTTTTT. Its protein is CASSQESSAEATTGELFF.

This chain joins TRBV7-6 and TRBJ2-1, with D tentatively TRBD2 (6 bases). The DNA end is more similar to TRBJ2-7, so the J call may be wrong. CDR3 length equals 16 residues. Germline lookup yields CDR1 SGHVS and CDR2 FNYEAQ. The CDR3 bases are TGTGCCAGCAGCTTACCGGGGACTCACTCCTACAATGAGCAGTACTTC. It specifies CASSLPGTHSYNEQYF.

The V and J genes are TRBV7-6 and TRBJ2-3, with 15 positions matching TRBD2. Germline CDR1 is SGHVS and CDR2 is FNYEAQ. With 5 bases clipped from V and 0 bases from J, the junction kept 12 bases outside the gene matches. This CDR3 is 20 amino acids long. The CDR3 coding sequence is TGTGCCAGCAGCAGGACCGGGACTAGCGGGAGGCCCGGTAGCACAGATACGCAGTATTTT. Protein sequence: CASSRTGTSGRPGSTDTQYF.

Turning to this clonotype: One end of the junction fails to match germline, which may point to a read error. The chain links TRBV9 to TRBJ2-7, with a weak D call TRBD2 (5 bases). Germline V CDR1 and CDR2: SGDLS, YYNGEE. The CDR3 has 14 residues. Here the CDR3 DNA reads TGTGCCAGTAGCGTAGTCGGAGCTTCCAATGAGCAGTACTTC. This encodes CASSVVGASNEQYF.

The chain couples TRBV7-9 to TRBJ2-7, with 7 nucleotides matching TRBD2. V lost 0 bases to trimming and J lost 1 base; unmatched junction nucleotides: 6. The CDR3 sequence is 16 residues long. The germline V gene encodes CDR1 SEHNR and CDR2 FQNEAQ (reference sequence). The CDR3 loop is CASSLATSSLSYEQYF. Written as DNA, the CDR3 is TGTGCCAGCAGCTTAGCGACTAGCAGCCTATCCTACGAGCAGTACTTC.

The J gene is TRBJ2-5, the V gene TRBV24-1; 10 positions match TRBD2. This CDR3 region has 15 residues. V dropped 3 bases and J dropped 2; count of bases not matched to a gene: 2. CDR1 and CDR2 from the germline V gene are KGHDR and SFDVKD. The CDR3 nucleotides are TGTGCCACCAGTGATAGCGGGAGGGGACAAGAGACCCAGTACTTC. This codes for CATSDSGRGQETQYF.

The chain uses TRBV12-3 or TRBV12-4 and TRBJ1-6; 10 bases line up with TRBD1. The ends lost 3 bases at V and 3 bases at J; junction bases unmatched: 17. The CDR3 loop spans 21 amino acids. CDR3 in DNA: TGTGCCAGCAGTTTTTCTAGAACCGTGGGGACAGGGGAATTCTATAATTCACCCCTCCACTTT. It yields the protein CASSFSRTVGTGEFYNSPLHF.

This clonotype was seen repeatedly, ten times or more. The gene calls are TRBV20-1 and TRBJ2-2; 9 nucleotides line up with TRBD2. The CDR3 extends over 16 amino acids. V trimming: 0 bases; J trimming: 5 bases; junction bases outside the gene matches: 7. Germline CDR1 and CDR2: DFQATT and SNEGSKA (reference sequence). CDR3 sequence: CSARDHTSGLTGELFF. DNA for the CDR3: TGCAGTGCTAGAGATCACACTAGCGGGCTTACCGGGGAGCTGTTTTTT.

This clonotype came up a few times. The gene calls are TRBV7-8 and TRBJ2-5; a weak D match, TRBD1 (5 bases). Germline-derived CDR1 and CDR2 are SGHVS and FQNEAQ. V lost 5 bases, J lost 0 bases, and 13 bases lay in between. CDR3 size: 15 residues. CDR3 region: CASSARTPDQETQYF. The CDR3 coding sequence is TGTGCCAGCAGCGCCCGGACACCAGACCAAGAGACCCAGTACTTC.

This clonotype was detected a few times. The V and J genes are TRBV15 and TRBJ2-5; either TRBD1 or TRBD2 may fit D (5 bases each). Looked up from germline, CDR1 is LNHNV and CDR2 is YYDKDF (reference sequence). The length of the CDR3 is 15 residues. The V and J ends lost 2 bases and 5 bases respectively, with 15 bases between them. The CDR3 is CATSRPGPSRETQYF. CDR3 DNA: TGTGCCACCAGCAGACCGGGACCATCAAGGGAGACCCAGTACTTC.

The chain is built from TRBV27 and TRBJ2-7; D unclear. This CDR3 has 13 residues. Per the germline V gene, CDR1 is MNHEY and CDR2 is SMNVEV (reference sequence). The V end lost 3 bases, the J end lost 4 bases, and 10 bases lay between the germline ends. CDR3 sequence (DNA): TGTGCCAGCAGTTTCAGCGTCGGGTACGAGCAGTACTTC. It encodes CASSFSVGYEQYF.

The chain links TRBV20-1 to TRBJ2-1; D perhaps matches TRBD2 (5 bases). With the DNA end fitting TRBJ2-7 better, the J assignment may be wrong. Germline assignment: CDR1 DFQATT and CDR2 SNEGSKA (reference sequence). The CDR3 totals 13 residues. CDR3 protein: CSARGLGDNEQYF. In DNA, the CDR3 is TGCAGTGCCCGCGGACTGGGAGACAATGAGCAGTACTTC.

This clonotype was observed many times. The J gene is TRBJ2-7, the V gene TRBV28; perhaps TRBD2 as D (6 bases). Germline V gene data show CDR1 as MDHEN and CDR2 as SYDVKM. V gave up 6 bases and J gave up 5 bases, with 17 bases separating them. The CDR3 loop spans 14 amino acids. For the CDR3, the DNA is TGTGCCAGCAGGCTCCTCGGAGGGGAGGACGAGCAGTACTTC. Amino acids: CASRLLGGEDEQYF.

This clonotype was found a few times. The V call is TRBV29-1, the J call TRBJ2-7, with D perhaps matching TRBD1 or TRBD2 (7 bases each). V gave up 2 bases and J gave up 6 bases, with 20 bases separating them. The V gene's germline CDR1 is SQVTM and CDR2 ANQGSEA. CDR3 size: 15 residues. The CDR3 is CSVEITGVSGGEQYF. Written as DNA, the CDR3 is TGCAGCGTTGAAATCACAGGGGTATCGGGGGGCGAGCAGTACTTC.

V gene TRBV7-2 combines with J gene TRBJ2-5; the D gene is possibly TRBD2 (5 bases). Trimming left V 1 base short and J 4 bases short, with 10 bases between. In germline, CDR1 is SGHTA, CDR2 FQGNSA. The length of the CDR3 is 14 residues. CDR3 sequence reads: CASSLEAELETQYF. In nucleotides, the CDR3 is TGTGCCAGCAGCTTAGAAGCGGAGTTAGAGACCCAGTACTTC.

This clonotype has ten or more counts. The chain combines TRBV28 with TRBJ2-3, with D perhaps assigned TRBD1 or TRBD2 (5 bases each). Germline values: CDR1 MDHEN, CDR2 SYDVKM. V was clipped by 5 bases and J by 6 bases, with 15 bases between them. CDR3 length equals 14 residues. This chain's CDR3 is CASSTPGRSDTQYF. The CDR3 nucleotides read TGTGCCAGCAGTACTCCGGGACGTTCGGATACGCAGTATTTT.

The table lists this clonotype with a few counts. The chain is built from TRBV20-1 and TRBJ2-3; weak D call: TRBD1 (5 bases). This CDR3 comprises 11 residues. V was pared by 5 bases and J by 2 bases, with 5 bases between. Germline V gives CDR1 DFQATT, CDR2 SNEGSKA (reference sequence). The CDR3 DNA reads TGCAGTGCTGGACACACAGATACGCAGTATTTT. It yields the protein CSAGHTDTQYF.

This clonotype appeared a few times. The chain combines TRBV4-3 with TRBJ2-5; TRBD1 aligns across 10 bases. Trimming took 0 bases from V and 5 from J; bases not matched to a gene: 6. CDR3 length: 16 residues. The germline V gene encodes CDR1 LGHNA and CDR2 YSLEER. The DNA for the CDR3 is TGCGCCAGCAGCCAAGATGGGGGGACAGGGGACGAGACCCAGTACTTC. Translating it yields CASSQDGGTGDETQYF.